A selection of T cell receptor beta chains follows, all from one sample in a study of cytomegalovirus exposure and HLA in healthy donors. Measured with immunoSEQ multiplex PCR; TCRdb has only the in-frame clones, and not every one. Among approximately 170,000 clones listed, approximately 71% were seen once. Sequencing was done on a sample of PBMCs. Receptors originate from a woman aged 18-35 years in good health and CMV-seropositive. Both conserved end residues are part of each CDR3. Fields, in order: J gene, V gene, CDR3 protein.

>TRBJ1-4|TRBV19
CASSIIGQGLEKLFF
>TRBJ2-2|TRBV7-6
CASSSGQGKGPGELFF
>TRBJ2-7|TRBV27
CASSQDRASYEQYF
>TRBJ1-1|TRBV2
CASISGDGYTEAFF
>TRBJ2-1|TRBV21-1
CASPTWTVPNEQFF
>TRBJ1-5|TRBV19
CASTIGGQPQHF
>TRBJ1-2|TRBV27
CASSRQGTYYGYTF
>TRBJ2-7|TRBV9
CASSVMVTGGPDEQYF
>TRBJ1-1|TRBV6-5
CASSPTITGGRAFF
>TRBJ2-5|TRBV5-1
CASSLGPTGGQETQYF
>TRBJ2-1|TRBV19
CASSRHLVWELAEQFF
>TRBJ2-1|TRBV7-2
CASSLRGSSYNEQFF
>TRBJ2-5|TRBV5-1
CASSLESGEETQYF
>TRBJ2-7|TRBV25-1
CASSERSGKTYEQYF
>TRBJ2-7|TRBV10-3
CAISEGEQGAYEQYF
>TRBJ2-7|TRBV6-5
CASSSQGSVIYEQYF
>TRBJ2-3|TRBV27
CASSFGGATDTQYF
>TRBJ2-1|TRBV29-1
CSVGQGASLDEQFF
>TRBJ2-7|TRBV6-5
CASSYSVQGYEQYF
>TRBJ1-1|TRBV19
CASSINQEAFF
>TRBJ2-5|TRBV29-1
CSVALYPRETQYF
>TRBJ2-4|TRBV7-2
CASSPGMGIQYF
>TRBJ1-1|TRBV5-4
CASSSTGGAQSRFF
>TRBJ2-2|TRBV7-3
CASSRQGLGTGELFF